The 21 T cell receptor beta chains given below trace back to one sample, sequenced in a study of spatial heterogeneity in lung cancer (dated by TCRdb to between 2018 and 2020). Library preparation employed 5' RACE. The sequencer listed for this sample is NextSeq 500. The public reads were quality trimmed at Q25 with fastp and then assembled into clones with MiXCR by TCRdb, keeping productive beta chains. Records with the same CDR3 protein are collapsed into one entry carrying the most frequent genes and DNA. This sample comprises around 40,000 distinct CDR3 sequences, approximately 5.6% of them detected only once. Roughly 27% of the sample comes from the top ten. The intended sense of this specimen's time point label: sample taken at primary tumor resection. This specimen consisted of PBMCs, obtained at surgery. Source of these receptors: a female donor with early-stage non-small cell lung cancer.

This clonotype was seen repeatedly, ten times or more. J is TRBJ2-6 and V is TRBV11-1; D perhaps matches TRBD1 (6 bases). The CDR3 spans 16 residues. CDR1 is SGHAT and CDR2 is FQDESV in the germline V gene (reference sequence). Between the trimmed V and J ends, which lost 7 bases and 0 bases, there was a span of 13 bases. CDR3 in amino acids: CASNQQGSSGANVLTF. The CDR3 nucleotides are TGTGCCAGCAACCAACAGGGTAGCTCTGGGGCCAACGTCCTGACTTTC.

The chain uses TRBV3-1 and TRBJ2-3; TRBD2 agrees at 13 bases. The CDR3 is 16 amino acids. The J segment lost 8 bases and the V segment lost 1 base, leaving 6 bases of the junction unmatched. The germline CDR1 and CDR2 sequences are LGHDT and YNNKEL (reference sequence). CDR3 sequence: CASSQGLAGGGSTQYF. The CDR3 DNA reads TGTGCCAGCAGCCAAGGACTAGCGGGGGGCGGTTCTACGCAGTATTTT.

This clonotype has at least ten counts. This chain links TRBV12-3 or TRBV12-4 with TRBJ2-1; D is perhaps TRBD2 (7 bases). Trimming left V 6 bases short and J 6 bases short, with 15 bases between. CDR3 size: 14 residues. DNA for the CDR3: TGTGCCAGCAGCTCTATCGGGGGGCCCAATGAGCAGTTCTTC. Translating it yields CASSSIGGPNEQFF.

This sequence joins TRBV5-1 and TRBJ2-3; 8 nucleotides match TRBD2. Germline assignment: CDR1 SGHRS and CDR2 YFSETQ. J gave up 0 bases and V 4 bases, and 7 bases lay outside the gene matches. The CDR3 length is 16 residues. As DNA, the CDR3 is TGCGCCAGCAGCGCCGCGGGGGGACCTAGCACAGATACGCAGTATTTT. Translating gives CASSAAGGPSTDTQYF.

This clonotype was detected ten times or more. V and J are TRBV9 and TRBJ2-6; TRBD1 matches 8 bases. CDR1 and CDR2 from the germline V gene are SGDLS and YYNGEE. The CDR3 covers 13 residues. Trimming cost V 4 bases and J 9 bases; bases outside gene matches: 3. DNA for the CDR3: TGTGCCAGCAGCTTCGGGACAGGCAACGTCCTGACTTTC. Its translation is CASSFGTGNVLTF.

By sample share, this clonotype is medium-sized. The chain carries TRBV19 and TRBJ2-1, with D maybe TRBD2 (5 bases). The CDR3 runs to 13 residues. CDR1 is LNHDA, CDR2 SQIVND, per germline (reference sequence). The V end was cut by 3 bases, the J end by 7 bases, with 10 bases between. This CDR3 reads CASSIVRGNEQFF. The DNA for the CDR3 is TGTGCCAGTAGTATTGTTCGAGGGAATGAGCAGTTCTTC.

This clonotype is medium-sized (0.01 to 0.1%) by share. V is TRBV5-1 and J is TRBJ2-7, with 8 bases that match TRBD1. The CDR3 has 15 residues. After removal of 5 bases from V and 1 base from J, the junction contained 8 bases not matched to a gene. Germline V lookup: CDR1 SGHRS, CDR2 YFSETQ. CDR3 bases: TGCGCCAGCAGAGCACCGGGACAGGAGTCCTACGAGCAGTACTTC. It specifies CASRAPGQESYEQYF.

A few counts support this clonotype. This chain joins TRBV7-2 and TRBJ2-3; TRBD2 agrees at 15 bases. The junction had 5 bases not matched to a gene; V was cut back by 4 bases and J by 6 bases. In germline, CDR1 is SGHTA, CDR2 FQGNSA. The CDR3 extends over 16 amino acids. CDR3 residues: CASSWWTSGGADTQYF. The CDR3 bases are TGTGCCAGCAGCTGGTGGACTAGCGGGGGGGCCGATACGCAGTATTTT.

This clonotype was seen repeatedly, ten times or more. The chain couples TRBV21-1 to TRBJ2-5; the table assigns TRBD1, which was not confirmed against the DNA. TRBV21-1 is an annotated pseudogene. The CDR3 totals 16 residues. The CDR3 protein is CASSNAPRERQETQYF. CDR3 in DNA: TGTGCCAGCAGCAATGCGCCCAGGGAACGACAAGAGACCCAGTACTTC.

This clonotype occurred many times. This rearrangement joins TRBV4-1 to TRBJ2-1; 7 nucleotides agree with TRBD1. This CDR3 is 15 amino acids long. Germline V CDR1 and CDR2: MGHRA, YSYEKL. V was pared by 0 bases and J by 4 bases, with 3 bases of the junction left unmatched. This CDR3 is CASSQEQGSYNEQFF. The CDR3 nucleotides are TGCGCCAGCAGCCAAGAACAGGGGTCATACAATGAGCAGTTCTTC.

This clonotype occurred many times. This chain connects TRBV28 to TRBJ1-6, with unresolved D. Germline V CDR1 and CDR2: MDHEN, SYDVKM. V shed 6 bases and J shed 3 bases, with 3 bases lying between them. CDR3 length: 12 amino acids. The CDR3 here is CASSLYNSPLHF. CDR3 coding DNA: TGTGCCAGCAGCCTCTATAATTCACCCCTCCACTTT.

This clonotype was observed at least ten times. At one end, the junction sequence differs from germline, possibly due to a read error. CDR3: CASSQRTSGGPTF. DNA of the CDR3: TGCGCCAGCAGCCAAAGGACTAGCGGGGGACCGACCTTC. The chain links TRBV4-3 to TRBJ2-1; 13 bases are shared with TRBD2. The CDR3 totals 13 residues. Germline V gene data show CDR1 as LGHNA and CDR2 as YSLEER.

This clonotype has ten or more counts. CDR3 region: CASTEGGRMTEAFF. CDR3 nucleotide sequence: TGCGCCAGCACCGAGGGGGGGCGGATGACTGAAGCTTTCTTT. The chain has TRBV5-1 and TRBJ1-1; the D gene is possibly TRBD1 (6 bases). The V and J ends lost 6 bases and 5 bases respectively, with 17 bases between them. Germline CDR1 and CDR2: SGHRS and YFSETQ. There are 14 residues in the CDR3.

This clonotype was seen at least ten times. The chain carries TRBV27 and TRBJ1-2; possible D gene TRBD1, 6 bases. Deletions cut 5 bases from V and 4 bases from J, with 17 bases between. The CDR3 is 15 amino acids. Germline V lookup: CDR1 MNHEY, CDR2 SMNVEV (reference sequence). CDR3: CASSPRITGTYGYTF. The CDR3 DNA sequence: TGTGCCAGCAGTCCCCGCATTACAGGGACCTATGGCTACACCTTC.

This clonotype was seen ten or more times. The chain joins TRBV4-1 to TRBJ1-1, with D possibly TRBD1 on 5 matching bases. The CDR3 contains 14 residues. CDR1 is MGHRA and CDR2 is YSYEKL in the germline V gene. V was pared by 1 base and J by 7 bases, with 13 bases between. This chain's CDR3 is CASSQASGLGEAFF. The CDR3, as DNA: TGCGCCAGCAGCCAAGCTTCGGGGCTGGGTGAAGCTTTCTTT.

This clonotype was counted many times. The V and J genes are TRBV10-3 and TRBJ2-5; 10 nucleotides match TRBD1. Germline CDR1 reads ENHRY; CDR2 reads SYGVKD. The CDR3 is 15 amino acids. V lost 7 bases, J lost 2 bases, and 7 bases stayed unmatched. The CDR3 nucleotides are TGTGCCATCAACTCAGGACAGGGGGGACAAGAGACCCAGTACTTC. Protein product: CAINSGQGGQETQYF.

This clonotype was seen at least ten times. The chain carries TRBV20-1 and TRBJ1-4; possible D gene TRBD1, 5 bases. V lost 6 bases and J lost 8, with 19 bases in between. This CDR3 has 14 residues. Germline V gene data show CDR1 as DFQATT and CDR2 as SNEGSKA (reference sequence). The CDR3 DNA reads TGCAGTGCCCGCCGGGACCTCCCTAGAGAAAAACTGTTTTTT. It encodes CSARRDLPREKLFF.

The chain recombines TRBV18 with TRBJ1-2; D uncertain. CDR3 size: 14 residues. From germline, CDR1 is KGHSH and CDR2 LQKENI. Trimming left V 4 bases short and J 2 bases short, with 11 bases between. The CDR3: CASSQTQENYGYTF. The CDR3 region has the DNA TGTGCCAGCTCACAAACCCAGGAAAACTATGGCTACACCTTC. Full variable domain (outside the CDR3, taken from reference TRBV18 and TRBJ1-2): NAGVMQNPRHLVRRRGQEARLRCSPMKGHSHVYWYRQLPEEGLKFMVYLQKENIIDESGMPKERFSAEFPKEGPSILRIQQVVRGDSAAYFCASSQTQENYGYTFGSGTRLTVV.

The table lists this clonotype with many counts. This chain connects TRBV4-1 to TRBJ2-4, with unresolved D. The CDR3 has 15 amino acids. CDR1 and CDR2 (germline): MGHRA, YSYEKL. With 1 base removed from V and 0 bases from J, the gap between germline ends came to 7 bases. CDR3 region: CASSQVVLAKNIQYF. The CDR3 bases are TGCGCCAGCAGCCAAGTGGTTCTAGCCAAAAACATTCAGTACTTC.

The chain links TRBV7-2 to TRBJ2-3, with TRBD2 identical over 10 bases. The CDR3 is 15 amino acids. Per germline, CDR1 SGHTA and CDR2 FQGNSA. Trimming cost V 5 bases and J 5 bases; bases outside gene matches: 7. CDR3 bases: TGTGCCAGCAGCGAAGCGGGGGGGCCGGGAGATACGCAGTATTTT. Translation gives CASSEAGGPGDTQYF. The variable domain in full, completed from reference TRBV7-2 and TRBJ2-3, reads GAGVSQSPSNKVTEKGKDVELRCDPISGHTALYWYRQSLGQGLEFLIYFQGNSAPDKSGLPSDRFSAERTGGSVSTLTIQRTQQEDSAVYLCASSEAGGPGDTQYFGPGTRLTVL.

This clonotype was seen at least ten times. The CDR3 DNA reads TGTGCCAGCAGTGAACCGAGGGGGGCCAAAAACATTCAGTACTTC. Amino acid sequence: CASSEPRGAKNIQYF. The chain couples TRBV25-1 to TRBJ2-4; a weak D match, TRBD1 (6 bases). The V gene lost 2 bases and the J gene lost 1 base, with 9 bases spanning the gap. CDR1 is MGHDK and CDR2 is SYGVNS in the germline V gene. The CDR3 covers 15 residues.